The present T cell receptor (beta chain) was sequenced within a study of shared clonotypes between healthy human individuals. Findings of the study overall: Rarefaction curves obtained for sorted subsets showed sequencing incomplete despite large depth.

Germline trimming cut 0 bases from V and 5 bases from J; bases unmatched to any gene: 10. The CDR3 is 16 residues long. Looked up from germline, CDR1 is SGHNT and CDR2 is YYREEE (reference sequence). Comments on this clone: No antigen is known for it.

Over several immunoSEQ plates, each subset's genomic DNA was distributed in even portions. The assay was immunoSEQ multiplex PCR, and TCRdb's table has in-frame clones only and misses some. The table records some 2,000,000 clones, 95% of them present only once. This rearrangement joins TRBV5-4 to TRBJ2-7; 8 bases fit TRBD1. The specimen was naive CD4+ T cells sorted from blood. The subset here: CD45RA+ positively selected. This receptor was identified in a man younger than 35 in good health. CDR3 bases: TGTGCCAGCAGCTTGGGGACCGGGACAGGTAGAAACGAGCAGTACTTC. It yields the protein CASSLGTGTGRNEQYF.